Below, one T cell receptor (beta chain) is given with its context. Methods used by the authors: Estimation of nucleated cell counts relied on the amplification of reference gene primers. Clones were sequenced by immunoSEQ multiplex PCR, and TCRdb holds only the in-frame ones, with some missing. V, J and clone size are taken as reported in that table, and D and trimming were inferred from the DNA itself. In the table there are more than 120,000 clones, roughly nine tenths of which are singletons. The data stem from a study of blood T cell repertoires in COVID-19. Study-wide context: Spain, Italy and the United States supplied samples that represented acute and convalescent COVID-19. T cells, B-cell-depleted T cells, or PBMCs provided the cDNA or gDNA that served as material.

Deletions cut 5 bases from V and 6 bases from J, with 14 bases between. Looked up from germline, CDR1 is ENHRY and CDR2 is SYGVKD. The CDR3 sequence is 13 residues long. Material: peripheral blood. This clonotype was sampled from a human donor in a cohort sampled during active COVID-19. The rearrangement joins TRBV10-3 to TRBJ2-7; D is possibly TRBD2 (7 bases). The chain's CDR3 is CAISLGGPSEQYF. Here the CDR3 DNA reads TGTGCCATCAGTCTGGGGGGGCCCAGCGAGCAGTACTTC.